A selection of T cell receptor beta chains follows, all from one sample in a study of blood T cell repertoires in COVID-19. Produced via immunoSEQ multiplex PCR; TCRdb's table is partial and in-frame only. This sample yields some 230,000 clones, of which about nine tenths are seen a single time; over 2% belongs to the top ten. Sequenced sample: peripheral blood. All receptors come from a man aged 30 to 39 who had recovered from COVID-19. The CDR3 runs from the conserved cysteine through the conserved F or W. Each record gives: CDR3 length, V gene, D gene, clone size, J gene, CDR3 DNA, CDR3 protein. D genes are given only for firm matches. Part of the rows lack a size; the others show once, few, many or a class for expanded clones.

cdr3_length: 14
v_call: TRBV5-1
d_call: TRBD2
clone_size: -
j_call: TRBJ2-1
cdr3_nt: TGCGCCAGCAGCTTAGGACTAGCGGGGAATGAGCAGTTCTTC
cdr3_aa: CASSLGLAGNEQFF

cdr3_length: 13
v_call: TRBV4-1
d_call: -
clone_size: -
j_call: TRBJ2-1
cdr3_nt: TGCGCCAGCAGCGGCCTTGGAGTCTCGGAGCAGTTCTTC
cdr3_aa: CASSGLGVSEQFF

cdr3_length: 16
v_call: TRBV18
d_call: TRBD2
clone_size: -
j_call: TRBJ2-2
cdr3_nt: TGTGCCAGCTCATCGTCGGGGGGGTTTACCGCCGGGGAGCTGTTTTTT
cdr3_aa: CASSSSGGFTAGELFF

cdr3_length: 11
v_call: TRBV2
d_call: -
clone_size: -
j_call: TRBJ1-1
cdr3_nt: TGTGCCAGCACAGGGTTGGGGGAAGCTTTCTTT
cdr3_aa: CASTGLGEAFF

cdr3_length: 13
v_call: TRBV19
d_call: TRBD1
clone_size: few
j_call: TRBJ1-5
cdr3_nt: TGTGCCAGTAGCCCGACAGGGGGTCAGCCCCAGCATTTT
cdr3_aa: CASSPTGGQPQHF

cdr3_length: 14
v_call: TRBV19
d_call: TRBD1
clone_size: -
j_call: TRBJ2-7
cdr3_nt: TGTGCCAGTAGTACCCGGGACAGCCAACACGAGCAGTACTTC
cdr3_aa: CASSTRDSQHEQYF

cdr3_length: 16
v_call: TRBV5-8
d_call: -
clone_size: -
j_call: TRBJ1-4
cdr3_nt: TGTGCCAGCAGCTCGGGCGGCGCCGTGGGAGGCGAAAAACTGTTTTTT
cdr3_aa: CASSSGGAVGGEKLFF

cdr3_length: 13
v_call: TRBV6-5
d_call: TRBD1
clone_size: -
j_call: TRBJ1-2
cdr3_nt: TGTGCCAGCAGCCTAGGGACAGTCTATGGCTACACCTTC
cdr3_aa: CASSLGTVYGYTF

cdr3_length: 13
v_call: TRBV11-2
d_call: -
clone_size: -
j_call: TRBJ2-7
cdr3_nt: TGTGCCAGCAGAACAGTGACAGCCTACGAGCAGTACTTC
cdr3_aa: CASRTVTAYEQYF

cdr3_length: 11
v_call: TRBV6-5
d_call: -
clone_size: -
j_call: TRBJ2-7
cdr3_nt: TGTGCCAGCACCGACAGCTACGAGCAGTACTTC
cdr3_aa: CASTDSYEQYF

cdr3_length: 12
v_call: TRBV11-3
d_call: -
clone_size: -
j_call: TRBJ2-1
cdr3_nt: TGTGCCAGCAGCTTGAGGGAAAATGAGCAGTTCTTC
cdr3_aa: CASSLRENEQFF

cdr3_length: 15
v_call: TRBV6-4
d_call: TRBD2
clone_size: -
j_call: TRBJ2-3
cdr3_nt: TGTGCCAGCAGTGGACTAGCGGGGGGGCCGGATACGCAGTATTTT
cdr3_aa: CASSGLAGGPDTQYF

cdr3_length: 18
v_call: TRBV19
d_call: TRBD1
clone_size: -
j_call: TRBJ2-6
cdr3_nt: TGTGCCAGTAGTCCCTGGGGACAGGGGGCGCCGGGGGCCAACGTCCTGACTTTC
cdr3_aa: CASSPWGQGAPGANVLTF

cdr3_length: 14
v_call: TRBV6-5
d_call: -
clone_size: -
j_call: TRBJ2-1
cdr3_nt: TGTGCCAGCAGTCCCCCAGGTCAGGTCCTGGAGCAGTTCTTC
cdr3_aa: CASSPPGQVLEQFF

cdr3_length: 15
v_call: TRBV19
d_call: -
clone_size: -
j_call: TRBJ2-5
cdr3_nt: TGTGCCAGTAGCGACGGATGGGGGCCGAGGGAGACCCAGTACTTC
cdr3_aa: CASSDGWGPRETQYF

cdr3_length: 15
v_call: TRBV20-1
d_call: -
clone_size: -
j_call: TRBJ1-2
cdr3_nt: TGCAGTGCTAGTAAGGGCGGGGGTCGGGACTATGGCTACACCTTC
cdr3_aa: CSASKGGGRDYGYTF

cdr3_length: 15
v_call: TRBV24-1
d_call: -
clone_size: -
j_call: TRBJ2-2
cdr3_nt: TGTGCCACCAGTGCACAGGGACGCGACCCCGGGGAGCTGTTTTTT
cdr3_aa: CATSAQGRDPGELFF

cdr3_length: 15
v_call: TRBV19
d_call: TRBD1
clone_size: once
j_call: TRBJ1-2
cdr3_nt: TGTGCCAGTAGCAGGACAGGGTTATCCAACTATGGCTACACCTTC
cdr3_aa: CASSRTGLSNYGYTF

cdr3_length: 16
v_call: TRBV12-2
d_call: -
clone_size: -
j_call: TRBJ2-2
cdr3_nt: TGTGCAAGTCGCTTAGTGAGGGATTCACCCACCGGGGAGCTGTTTTTT
cdr3_aa: CASRLVRDSPTGELFF

cdr3_length: 14
v_call: TRBV29-1
d_call: TRBD1
clone_size: -
j_call: TRBJ1-2
cdr3_nt: TGCAGCGTTGCGTCCACAGGGGAGTTCGGTGGCTACACCTTC
cdr3_aa: CSVASTGEFGGYTF

cdr3_length: 14
v_call: TRBV6-4
d_call: TRBD1
clone_size: -
j_call: TRBJ1-1
cdr3_nt: TGTGCCAGCAGCGCCGAGGGGGCGAACACTGAAGCTTTCTTT
cdr3_aa: CASSAEGANTEAFF

cdr3_length: 16
v_call: TRBV11-2
d_call: -
clone_size: once
j_call: TRBJ1-4
cdr3_nt: TGTGCCAGCAGCTTAGATCTGGGGAGGCGGGGTGAAAAACTGTTTTTT
cdr3_aa: CASSLDLGRRGEKLFF

cdr3_length: 13
v_call: TRBV30
d_call: -
clone_size: -
j_call: TRBJ1-4
cdr3_nt: TGTGCCTTCCTGGCAGGGCCTAATGAAAAACTGTTTTTT
cdr3_aa: CAFLAGPNEKLFF

cdr3_length: 14
v_call: TRBV29-1
d_call: TRBD1
clone_size: -
j_call: TRBJ2-2
cdr3_nt: TGCAGCTGCCGACAGGGTCTCGACACCGGGGAGCTGTTTTTT
cdr3_aa: CSCRQGLDTGELFF

cdr3_length: 13
v_call: TRBV12-3/TRBV12-4
d_call: -
clone_size: -
j_call: TRBJ1-5
cdr3_nt: TGTGCCAGCAGTTTGGGGGCGAATCAGCCCCAGCATTTT
cdr3_aa: CASSLGANQPQHF

cdr3_length: 15
v_call: TRBV13
d_call: TRBD2
clone_size: -
j_call: TRBJ2-3
cdr3_nt: TGTGCCAGCAGCTTAGGTAGCGGGGGCACAGATACGCAGTATTTT
cdr3_aa: CASSLGSGGTDTQYF

cdr3_length: 14
v_call: TRBV7-9
d_call: -
clone_size: -
j_call: TRBJ2-5
cdr3_nt: TGTGCCAGCAGCTTAGAGGCAGGGGTGGAGACCCAGTACTTC
cdr3_aa: CASSLEAGVETQYF

cdr3_length: 14
v_call: TRBV13
d_call: TRBD2
clone_size: once
j_call: TRBJ2-3
cdr3_nt: TGTGCCAGCAGCTCTCTAGCGGGGACTGATACGCAGTATTTT
cdr3_aa: CASSSLAGTDTQYF

cdr3_length: 15
v_call: TRBV7-6
d_call: TRBD1
clone_size: -
j_call: TRBJ2-7
cdr3_nt: TGTGCCAGCAGCCTACAGGGGGCCTACCTAGGCGAGCAGTACTTC
cdr3_aa: CASSLQGAYLGEQYF

cdr3_length: 15
v_call: TRBV30
d_call: -
clone_size: -
j_call: TRBJ1-1
cdr3_nt: TGTGCCTGGAGTGTTCGGCAGGGAAGAGGCTTTGAGGCTTTCTTT
cdr3_aa: CAWSVRQGRGFEAFF

cdr3_length: 14
v_call: TRBV7-6
d_call: -
clone_size: few
j_call: TRBJ2-7
cdr3_nt: TGTGCCAGCAGCCGGGACAACTTTTTGGGGGAGCAGTACTTC
cdr3_aa: CASSRDNFLGEQYF

cdr3_length: 15
v_call: TRBV5-8
d_call: -
clone_size: -
j_call: TRBJ1-3
cdr3_nt: TGTGCCAGCAGCCCCCTTGAGGCCTCTGGAAACACCATATATTTT
cdr3_aa: CASSPLEASGNTIYF

cdr3_length: 18
v_call: TRBV10-3
d_call: -
clone_size: -
j_call: TRBJ2-2
cdr3_nt: TGTGCCATCAGTGAGTCCGTCCTCGCCAGGGAATCATCCGGGGAGCTGTTTTTT
cdr3_aa: CAISESVLARESSGELFF

cdr3_length: 13
v_call: TRBV10-3
d_call: -
clone_size: -
j_call: TRBJ2-2
cdr3_nt: TGTGCCATCAGTGAGTCGGCAGCCGGGGAGCTGTTTTTT
cdr3_aa: CAISESAAGELFF

cdr3_length: 14
v_call: TRBV5-1
d_call: TRBD1
clone_size: -
j_call: TRBJ1-1
cdr3_nt: TGCGCCAGCAGCTCAACAGGGGTGGCGACTGAAGCTTTCTTT
cdr3_aa: CASSSTGVATEAFF

cdr3_length: 14
v_call: TRBV7-2
d_call: -
clone_size: -
j_call: TRBJ1-6
cdr3_nt: TGTGCCAGCAGCCTCGATCAGGGACACGACAACCTCCACTTT
cdr3_aa: CASSLDQGHDNLHF

cdr3_length: 14
v_call: TRBV4-2
d_call: TRBD1
clone_size: -
j_call: TRBJ1-2
cdr3_nt: TGTGCCAGCAGCCCGGGGACAGTTAGAGATGGCTACACCTTC
cdr3_aa: CASSPGTVRDGYTF

cdr3_length: 13
v_call: TRBV19
d_call: -
clone_size: once
j_call: TRBJ1-2
cdr3_nt: TGTGCCAGTAGTATTCCCCCAGGGGACGGCTACACCTTC
cdr3_aa: CASSIPPGDGYTF

cdr3_length: 14
v_call: TRBV5-6
d_call: TRBD1
clone_size: -
j_call: TRBJ1-2
cdr3_nt: TGTGCCAGCGGTTACCCGGACAGGACCTATGGCTACACCTTC
cdr3_aa: CASGYPDRTYGYTF

cdr3_length: 10
v_call: TRBV29-1
d_call: -
clone_size: -
j_call: TRBJ2-7
cdr3_nt: TGCAGCGTTGGGTTCGGCGAGCAGTACTTC
cdr3_aa: CSVGFGEQYF

cdr3_length: 16
v_call: TRBV19
d_call: TRBD1
clone_size: -
j_call: TRBJ1-2
cdr3_nt: TGTGCCAGTAGTATGGGCCCGGGACAGGGAATCGGTGGCTACACCTTC
cdr3_aa: CASSMGPGQGIGGYTF

cdr3_length: 16
v_call: TRBV6-5
d_call: TRBD2
clone_size: -
j_call: TRBJ2-7
cdr3_nt: TGTGCCAGCAGTTACCAGGCGTTCGGGGGGGCCTACGAGCAGTACTTC
cdr3_aa: CASSYQAFGGAYEQYF

cdr3_length: 15
v_call: TRBV6-5
d_call: TRBD2
clone_size: -
j_call: TRBJ2-5
cdr3_nt: TGTGCCACCGAACCCAGCAGCGGGGGGGGAGAGACCCAGTACTTC
cdr3_aa: CATEPSSGGGETQYF

cdr3_length: 17
v_call: TRBV5-6
d_call: -
clone_size: -
j_call: TRBJ1-5
cdr3_nt: TGTGCCAGCAGCGTAGGACTGTACGGAAGTATAAATCAGCCCCAGCATTTT
cdr3_aa: CASSVGLYGSINQPQHF

cdr3_length: 14
v_call: TRBV7-2
d_call: TRBD1
clone_size: -
j_call: TRBJ2-7
cdr3_nt: TGTGCCAGCAGCTCCGGGACAGAGGCCTACGAGCAGTACTTC
cdr3_aa: CASSSGTEAYEQYF

cdr3_length: 16
v_call: TRBV5-4
d_call: -
clone_size: many
j_call: TRBJ1-2
cdr3_nt: TGTGCCAGCAGCCCCTGGATGTCAGGCCCTCACCATGGCTACACCTTC
cdr3_aa: CASSPWMSGPHHGYTF

cdr3_length: 17
v_call: TRBV10-2
d_call: -
clone_size: -
j_call: TRBJ2-3
cdr3_nt: TGCGCCAGCAGTGAAGGGGTAGGGGGTCCCCGCACAGATACGCAGTATTTT
cdr3_aa: CASSEGVGGPRTDTQYF